Each of the 31 T cell receptor beta chains below was sequenced from the same sample in a study of neurological immune-mediated disorders. Each CDR3 protein is one row after TCRdb ran MiXCR on the 5' RACE reads. The sample holds 25,000 to 35,000 distinct CDR3 sequences, about 21% seen once. Sequencing input: PBMCs. Receptor source: a woman aged 60-70 years in good health.

Only a few counts were recorded for this clonotype. The rearrangement joins TRBV7-6 to TRBJ2-7; TRBD2 aligns across 14 bases. The germline V gene encodes CDR1 SGHVS and CDR2 FNYEAQ. The CDR3 extends over 17 amino acids. V gave up 6 bases and J gave up 4 bases; unmatched junction bases: 11. CDR3 sequence reads: CASRPGLAGEYPYEQYF. The CDR3 nucleotides are TGTGCCAGCAGACCGGGACTAGCGGGAGAGTATCCTTACGAGCAGTACTTC.

A remark on this clonotype: At one boundary the junction diverges from the germline segment, which might be a read error. The chain links TRBV7-3 to TRBJ2-1; 7 bases fit TRBD2. Germline V CDR1 and CDR2: SGHTA, FQGTGA. The CDR3 is 15 amino acids. The CDR3 reads CGSSLSGGPYNEQFF. The CDR3, as DNA: TGTGGCAGCAGCTTATCGGGAGGACCTTACAATGAGCAGTTCTTC. Drawing the rest from reference TRBV7-3 and TRBJ2-1, the complete variable domain is GAGVSQTPSNKVTEKGKYVELRCDPISGHTALYWYRQSLGQGPEFLIYFQGTGAADDSGLPNDRFFAVRPEGSVSTLKIQRTERGDSAVYLCGSSLSGGPYNEQFFGPGTRLTVL.

This clonotype was picked up a small number of times. This chain uses TRBV6-6 with TRBJ2-1; D unresolved. V was trimmed by 0 bases and J by 8 bases, leaving 5 bases between them. The CDR3 runs to 12 residues. Germline CDR1 is MNHNY and CDR2 is SVGAGI (reference sequence). This CDR3 is CASSYSVHEQFF. The CDR3 DNA reads TGTGCCAGCAGTTACTCGGTACATGAGCAGTTCTTC.

The chain employs TRBV7-2 and TRBJ2-1, with 11 bases fitting TRBD2. V was clipped by 2 bases and J by 7 bases; unmatched bases: 4. The CDR3 is 15 amino acids. In germline, CDR1 is SGHTA, CDR2 FQGNSA. CDR3 sequence: CASSLQLAGVNEQFF. Written as DNA, the CDR3 is TGTGCCAGCAGCTTACAACTAGCGGGAGTTAATGAGCAGTTCTTC. The variable domain in full, with the rest retrieved from reference TRBV7-2 and TRBJ2-1, is GAGVSQSPSNKVTEKGKDVELRCDPISGHTALYWYRQSLGQGLEFLIYFQGNSAPDKSGLPSDRFSAERTGGSVSTLTIQRTQQEDSAVYLCASSLQLAGVNEQFFGPGTRLTVL.

This clonotype showed up many times. The chain joins TRBV4-1 to TRBJ2-7; perhaps TRBD1 as D (5 bases). V lost 1 base and J 3 bases, leaving 7 bases between the germline ends. The CDR3 is made up of 13 amino acids. Germline V gene data show CDR1 as MGHRA and CDR2 as YSYEKL. The CDR3 bases are TGCGCCAGCAGCCAAGCGACAGACTACGAGCAGTACTTC. The encoded protein is CASSQATDYEQYF.

In regard to this clonotype: The CDR3 carries no conserved terminal phenylalanine or tryptophan, so it likely arises from a read error. V usage is TRBV5-1 and J usage is TRBJ1-2; 9 bases align to TRBD1. The length of the CDR3 is 14 residues. V shed 8 bases, J shed 2 bases, and the junction held 7 bases outside the gene matches. The germline V gene has CDR1 SGHRS and CDR2 YFSETQ. The CDR3 nucleotides are TGCGCCAGTCGGGACAGGGAAGGGAACTATGGCTACACCTTA. It encodes CASRDREGNYGYTL.

This clonotype was seen many times. The chain recombines TRBV27 with TRBJ1-5; D gene unclear. CDR1 MNHEY and CDR2 SMNVEV come from the germline V gene (reference sequence). With 4 bases removed from V and 3 bases from J, the gap between germline ends came to 10 bases. The CDR3 runs 14 residues. This CDR3 is CASSSEGYNQPQHF. CDR3 sequence (DNA): TGTGCCAGCAGTTCCGAAGGATACAATCAGCCCCAGCATTTT.

The V and J genes are TRBV3-1 and TRBJ2-7, with TRBD2 identical over 11 bases. The V segment lost 4 bases and the J segment 0 bases; nucleotides outside the gene matches: 5. This CDR3 has 16 residues. The germline V gene encodes CDR1 LGHDT and CDR2 YNNKEL (reference sequence). This chain's CDR3 is CASSPRLAGLSYEQYF. In nucleotides, the CDR3 is TGTGCCAGCAGCCCGCGACTAGCGGGACTCTCCTACGAGCAGTACTTC.

In this sample, this clonotype turned up many times. This chain uses TRBV5-1 with TRBJ2-5, with 8 nucleotides matching TRBD2. Germline CDR1 is SGHRS and CDR2 is YFSETQ. Trimming took 4 bases from V and 5 from J; bases not matched to a gene: 13. The CDR3 has 16 amino acids. This chain's CDR3 is CASSTAPQGGGETQYF. Written as DNA, the CDR3 is TGCGCCAGCAGCACCGCACCACAGGGCGGGGGGGAGACCCAGTACTTC.

This clonotype was recorded at least ten times. The gene calls are TRBV29-1 and TRBJ2-2, with D maybe TRBD2 (6 bases). Germline assignment: CDR1 SQVTM and CDR2 ANQGSEA. The CDR3 covers 12 residues. As DNA, the CDR3 is TGCGGGGGTCGGGGGACTGCCGGGGAGCTGTTTTTT. Translating gives CGGRGTAGELFF.

This clonotype has more than one count but fewer than ten. The rearrangement joins TRBV5-1 to TRBJ2-7; 8 bases are a match to TRBD2. After removal of 0 bases from V and 3 bases from J, the junction contained 5 bases not matched to a gene. Germline V gene sequence: CDR1 SGHRS, CDR2 YFSETQ. The CDR3 is 15 amino acids. In DNA form, the CDR3 reads TGCGCCAGCAGCTTGGGGTTAGCGGGGAACTACGAGCAGTACTTC. Protein sequence: CASSLGLAGNYEQYF.

This clonotype is judged medium-sized. The chain has TRBV5-1 and TRBJ2-1, with 16 bases aligning to TRBD2. Germline values: CDR1 SGHRS, CDR2 YFSETQ. Losses at the gene ends were 4 bases for V and 14 bases for J; bases not matched to a gene: 12. This CDR3 is built from 16 residues. The CDR3 sequence is CASSVDPGLAGGSKFF. CDR3 in DNA: TGCGCCAGCAGCGTCGACCCGGGACTAGCGGGGGGGTCTAAGTTCTTC.

This CDR3 is CASSFGGLLYEQYF. CDR3 sequence (DNA): TGTGCCAGCAGTTTTGGCGGGCTCCTCTACGAGCAGTACTTC. The chain uses TRBV12-3 or TRBV12-4 and TRBJ2-7; TRBD2 might be the D (5 bases). Trimming shortened V by 3 bases and J by 3 bases, and 12 bases separated the two germline ends. The CDR3 totals 14 residues.

A few counts support this clonotype. The chain employs TRBV24-1 and TRBJ2-1; either TRBD1 or TRBD2 may supply D (5 bases each). Germline V gives CDR1 KGHDR, CDR2 SFDVKD. The CDR3 has 14 residues. V was pared by 6 bases and J by 2 bases, with 10 bases between. The CDR3: CATSRRGAYNEQFF. CDR3 nucleotides: TGTGCCACCAGTCGACGGGGCGCCTACAATGAGCAGTTCTTC.

This clonotype has ten or more counts. This CDR3 reads CAISGGRAGALAEQFF. CDR3 nucleotides: TGTGCCATCAGCGGGGGAAGAGCGGGGGCATTGGCTGAGCAGTTCTTC. The J gene is TRBJ2-1, the V gene TRBV10-3, with 8 bases fitting TRBD2. Trimming cost V 6 bases and J 9 bases; bases outside gene matches: 16. Germline CDR1 reads ENHRY; CDR2 reads SYGVKD. The CDR3 is 16 amino acids.

This clonotype was seen only a few times. The V call is TRBV7-2, the J call TRBJ2-3; 12 bases map to TRBD2. The trim removed 4 bases at V and 6 bases at J, leaving 11 bases unmatched. The CDR3 contains 17 residues. Germline CDR1 reads SGHTA; CDR2 reads FQGNSA. The CDR3 spells CASSSSETSGSWDTQYF. The CDR3 bases are TGTGCCAGCAGCTCTTCTGAGACTAGCGGGAGCTGGGATACGCAGTATTTT.

The CDR3 loop reads CASSLREGVYNEQFF. CDR3 bases: TGTGCCAGCAGTTTGCGGGAGGGGGTTTACAATGAGCAGTTCTTC. V usage is TRBV27 and J usage is TRBJ2-1, with 9 nucleotides matching TRBD2. In germline, CDR1 is MNHEY, CDR2 SMNVEV (reference sequence). V shed 3 bases and J 4 bases; nucleotides not matched to a gene: 4. The CDR3 covers 15 residues.

This clonotype has just a few counts. The rearrangement joins TRBV15 to TRBJ1-1, with D unresolved. V was shortened by 0 bases and J by 1 base, with 21 bases between the two germline ends. CDR3 length: 19 amino acids. Germline V gene sequence: CDR1 LNHNV, CDR2 YYDKDF (reference sequence). The CDR3 region has the DNA TGTGCCACCAGCAGAGATAATTATAAACAGACAAACCCGAACACTGAAGCTTTCTTT. It encodes CATSRDNYKQTNPNTEAFF.

This clonotype was recorded many times. The J gene is TRBJ1-1, the V gene TRBV29-1; D is ambiguous. Looked up from germline, CDR1 is SQVTM and CDR2 is ANQGSEA. With 4 bases removed from V and 4 bases from J, the gap between germline ends came to 13 bases. The CDR3 is 13 residues long. CDR3 DNA sequence: TGCAGCGTTGTGGCGGGGTTGAGCACTGAAGCTTTCTTT. This gives the protein CSVVAGLSTEAFF.

This clonotype was picked up one time. V and J are TRBV29-1 and TRBJ2-2; perhaps TRBD2 as D (6 bases). The germline V gene has CDR1 SQVTM and CDR2 ANQGSEA. The V end lost 7 bases, the J end lost 4 bases, and 19 bases lay between the germline ends. This CDR3 contains 15 residues. As DNA, the CDR3 is TGCAGCGCCGCCCCCCGGGAGTTGGGCACCGGGGAGCTGTTTTTT. Its translation: CSAAPRELGTGELFF.

For this clonotype: A read error may produce the germline difference seen at one junction end. J is TRBJ2-6 and V is TRBV7-2; D perhaps matches TRBD1 (5 bases). The CDR3 is made up of 18 amino acids. Germline V gene lookup returns CDR1 SGHTA and CDR2 FQGNSA. This chain's CDR3 is CASSLVVRLSYGANVMTF. CDR3 DNA sequence: TGTGCCAGCAGCTTAGTCGTCAGGCTAAGCTATGGGGCCAACGTCATGACTTTC.

This clonotype was found many times. V is TRBV5-1 and J is TRBJ2-7; 9 bases are shared with TRBD1. Per germline, CDR1 SGHRS and CDR2 YFSETQ. The trim removed 3 bases at V and 4 bases at J, leaving 5 bases unmatched. The CDR3 extends over 14 amino acids. The CDR3 DNA sequence: TGCGCCAGCAGCTCTACGGGACAGGGTTACGAGCAGTACTTC. Its translation: CASSSTGQGYEQYF.

The chain joins TRBV6-5 to TRBJ2-5; D not certain. CDR1 is MNHEY, CDR2 SVGAGI, per germline. The V end lost 6 bases, the J end lost 4 bases, and 6 bases lay between the germline ends. The CDR3 is 11 amino acids. The CDR3 loop reads CASSTGETQYF. Here the CDR3 DNA reads TGTGCCAGCAGCACCGGAGAGACCCAGTACTTC.

This clonotype was seen a few times. This chain uses TRBV5-5 with TRBJ1-1; D not resolved. The CDR3 is made up of 14 amino acids. The germline V and J ends were trimmed by 4 bases and 8 bases, with 18 bases remaining between them. The germline V gene encodes CDR1 SGHKS and CDR2 YYEKEE (reference sequence). The CDR3 nucleotides are TGTGCCAGCAGCCTCCAGTGGAGGCAGCCGGAAGCTTTCTTT. Residues: CASSLQWRQPEAFF.

This clonotype has ten or more counts. The gene calls are TRBV5-1 and TRBJ2-5; the D gene is possibly TRBD1 (6 bases). The CDR3 sequence is 14 residues long. Trimming left V 1 base short and J 5 bases short, with 12 bases between. Germline values: CDR1 SGHRS, CDR2 YFSETQ. CDR3 loop: CASSLTGLGETQYF. In DNA, the CDR3 is TGCGCCAGCAGCTTGACAGGGTTAGGGGAGACCCAGTACTTC.

J is TRBJ2-7 and V is TRBV27; a possible D gene is TRBD1 (6 bases). The CDR3 has 14 residues. In germline, CDR1 is MNHEY, CDR2 SMNVEV (reference sequence). Trimming pared 8 bases from V and 3 bases from J, leaving 17 bases between. The CDR3 here is CASWTPGQYYEQYF. CDR3 DNA: TGTGCCAGCTGGACCCCGGGACAATACTACGAGCAGTACTTC.

This clonotype was counted many times. The gene calls are TRBV20-1 and TRBJ2-1, with 8 bases matching TRBD2. The germline gives CDR1 DFQATT, CDR2 SNEGSKA (reference sequence). Germline trimming cut 3 bases from V and 8 bases from J; bases unmatched to any gene: 3. This CDR3 region has 12 residues. The CDR3 loop is CSASGGAHEQFF. The CDR3 DNA sequence: TGCAGTGCTAGCGGGGGGGCCCATGAGCAGTTCTTC.

In this sample, this clonotype turned up many times. One junction end does not reproduce the germline sequence, and a read error may be involved. CDR3 sequence (DNA): TGTGCCAACAGCTTAGGGGACAGGGGAAACACTGAAGCTTTCTTT. Translated, it gives CANSLGDRGNTEAFF. The chain recombines TRBV7-9 with TRBJ1-1; TRBD1 agrees at 10 bases. This CDR3 spans 15 amino acids. Germline values: CDR1 SEHNR, CDR2 FQNEAQ (reference sequence).

This clonotype was seen once. This chain uses TRBV12-3 or TRBV12-4 with TRBJ2-3; D is perhaps TRBD1 or TRBD2 (6 bases each). The CDR3 is 15 residues long. Trimming stripped 9 bases from V and 0 bases from J, with 16 bases between. The CDR3, as DNA: TGTGCCAGTTCCAGGGGACTTACTAGCACAGATACGCAGTATTTT. Residues: CASSRGLTSTDTQYF.

This clonotype came up many times. This rearrangement joins TRBV3-1 to TRBJ2-1, with unresolved D. V dropped 5 bases and J dropped 12 bases, with 14 bases sitting between them. The CDR3 length is 12 residues. CDR1 is LGHDT, CDR2 YNNKEL, per germline (reference sequence). CDR3 DNA: TGTGCCAGCAGCACAGACCCGGGCGTGCAGTTCTTC. Translated: CASSTDPGVQFF.

The genes are TRBV7-9 and TRBJ1-6; tentative D call: TRBD1 (6 bases). V lost 3 bases to trimming and J lost 8 bases, with 8 bases between them. Germline V CDR1 and CDR2: SEHNR, FQNEAQ (reference sequence). CDR3 length: 13 residues. The DNA for the CDR3 is TGTGCCAGCAGCTTGACAGGAGATTCACCCCTCCACTTT. It codes for CASSLTGDSPLHF.